Each of the 22 T cell receptor beta chains below was sequenced from the same sample in a study of blood T cell repertoires in COVID-19. Measured with immunoSEQ multiplex PCR; TCRdb has only the in-frame clones, and not every one. The sample holds approximately 150,000 clones, 75% to 85% seen once. The sample taken for sequencing was peripheral blood. Every receptor here comes from a man in his 60s with acute or convalescent COVID-19.

V usage is TRBV11-2 and J usage is TRBJ1-2, with a possible D match to TRBD1 (6 bases). V was trimmed by 1 base and J by 5 bases, leaving 14 bases between them. The CDR3 has 15 residues. CDR1 SGHAT and CDR2 FQNNGV come from the germline V gene. The CDR3 here is CASSLGQAGGYGYTF. In DNA form, the CDR3 reads TGTGCCAGCAGCTTAGGACAGGCCGGGGGGTATGGCTACACCTTC.

There are many counts of this clone. V gene TRBV5-5 combines with J gene TRBJ1-5; possibly TRBD1 for D (5 bases). The CDR3 is 14 amino acids. CDR1 is SGHKS and CDR2 is YYEKEE in the germline V gene (reference sequence). Trimming shortened V by 1 base and J by 6 bases, and 11 bases separated the two germline ends. The CDR3 sequence is CASSLMGGPQPQHF. CDR3 DNA sequence: TGTGCCAGCAGCTTGATGGGGGGTCCTCAGCCCCAGCATTTT.

This clone has a single count. The CDR3 is CASSPILGASGITYEQYF. CDR3 nucleotides: TGTGCCAGCAGTCCCATCCTGGGGGCTAGCGGGATCACCTACGAGCAGTACTTC. This chain joins TRBV28 and TRBJ2-7, with TRBD2 matching over 9 bases. The CDR3 sequence is 18 residues long. The trim removed 5 bases at V and 2 bases at J, leaving 16 bases unmatched. CDR1 is MDHEN and CDR2 is SYDVKM in the germline V gene.

The V gene is TRBV7-9, the J gene TRBJ2-4, with D possibly TRBD2 on 5 matching bases. Trimming stripped 0 bases from V and 9 bases from J, with 15 bases between. Germline-derived CDR1 and CDR2 are SEHNR and FQNEAQ (reference sequence). The CDR3 consists of 15 residues. The CDR3 DNA follows: TGTGCCAGCAGCTTAGCGCCCAGCGGCGGTGGCATTCAGTACTTC. Translating it yields CASSLAPSGGGIQYF.

The rearrangement links TRBV12-2 to TRBJ2-3; whether TRBD2, the table's D call, matches the DNA was not checked. TRBV12-2 is deemed a pseudogene. This CDR3 spans 16 amino acids. The CDR3 DNA reads as TGTGCAAGTCGCTTCAGTCGACTAGCGTTCACAGATACGCAGTATTTT. It codes for CASRFSRLAFTDTQYF.

Concerning this clone: This may come from a read error, since a much larger clone is one base off. Here the CDR3 DNA reads TGCAGCGTAGAGGACAACTCCTACGAGCAGTACTTC. Encoded protein: CSVEDNSYEQYF. V gene TRBV29-1 combines with J gene TRBJ2-7, with D possibly being TRBD1 (5 bases). V lost 6 bases, J lost 0 bases, and 9 bases lay in between. The CDR3 has 12 amino acids. Looked up from germline, CDR1 is SQVTM and CDR2 is ANQGSEA.

The V call is TRBV7-9, the J call TRBJ2-1; 13 nucleotides line up with TRBD2. Trimming took 4 bases from V and 2 from J; bases not matched to a gene: 2. Germline values: CDR1 SEHNR, CDR2 FQNEAQ (reference sequence). The CDR3 totals 16 residues. The CDR3 protein is CASSSTSGRTYNEQFF. CDR3 nucleotides: TGTGCCAGCAGCTCGACTAGCGGGAGGACCTACAATGAGCAGTTCTTC.

The V call is TRBV7-3, the J call TRBJ2-7, with 7 nucleotides matching TRBD1. The CDR3 has 13 residues. The germline gives CDR1 SGHTA, CDR2 FQGTGA. V was clipped by 5 bases and J by 8 bases; unmatched bases: 9. CDR3 sequence (DNA): TGTGCCAGCAGCCCCGACAGGGAGACGCAGCAGTACTTC. Encoded protein: CASSPDRETQQYF.

There are a few counts of this clone. The V gene is TRBV28, the J gene TRBJ1-5, with D tentatively TRBD1 (5 bases). Germline V lookup: CDR1 MDHEN, CDR2 SYDVKM. The CDR3 contains 14 residues. Trimming cost V 3 bases and J 0 bases, with 6 bases left between them. The CDR3 nucleotides are TGTGCCAGCAGTTTGACAGATAGCAATCAGCCCCAGCATTTT. As protein: CASSLTDSNQPQHF. The variable domain in full, with the rest retrieved from reference TRBV28 and TRBJ1-5, is DVKVTQSSRYLVKRTGEKVFLECVQDMDHENMFWYRQDPGLGLRLIYFSYDVKMKEKGDIPEGYSVSREKKERFSLILESASTNQTSMYLCASSLTDSNQPQHFGDGTRLSIL.

This clone appeared a few times. V and J are TRBV5-1 and TRBJ2-7, with 12 bases fitting TRBD1. With V trimmed by 3 bases and J by 6 bases, 4 bases remained unmatched. There are 14 residues in the CDR3. The germline V gene encodes CDR1 SGHRS and CDR2 YFSETQ. CDR3 nucleotide sequence: TGCGCCAGCAGCTCTGGGACAGGGGGCGTCGAGCAGTACTTC. The encoded protein is CASSSGTGGVEQYF.

This clone was seen more than once but under ten times. One base away lies a much larger clone, so this may be a sequencing read error. The J gene is TRBJ1-5, the V gene TRBV6-1; D is perhaps TRBD1 (6 bases). The CDR3 runs 14 residues. Germline V gene lookup returns CDR1 MNHNS and CDR2 SASEGT. V lost 3 bases and J 3 bases, leaving 9 bases between the germline ends. CDR3 nucleotide sequence: TGTGCCAGCAGTGATAACAGGGCCAATCAGCCCCAGCATTTT. Protein: CASSDNRANQPQHF.

The chain recombines TRBV2 with TRBJ2-1; a possible D gene is TRBD1 (5 bases). The V end was cut by 8 bases, the J end by 5 bases, with 13 bases between. This CDR3 has 13 residues. CDR1 and CDR2 (germline): SNHLY, FYNNEI. The DNA for the CDR3 is TGTGCCAGCCTGACGGACATGAACAATGAGCAGTTCTTC. Translating gives CASLTDMNNEQFF.

In DNA, the CDR3 is TGTGCCAGCAGTTGGGGGACTGGGGGAGAGACCCAGTACTTC. The encoded protein is CASSWGTGGETQYF. The rearrangement links TRBV27 to TRBJ2-5, with a weak D call TRBD2 (6 bases). V gave up 4 bases and J gave up 4 bases, with 13 bases separating them. From germline, CDR1 is MNHEY and CDR2 SMNVEV (reference sequence). This CDR3 spans 14 amino acids.

The genes are TRBV2 and TRBJ1-2, with D hard to call. The CDR3 is 14 residues long. The V gene lost 1 base and the J gene lost 3 bases, with 9 bases spanning the gap. CDR1 is SNHLY, CDR2 FYNNEI, per germline. The CDR3 coding sequence is TGTGCCAGCAGTGAAGACAGCGGATACTATGGCTACACCTTC. Translating it yields CASSEDSGYYGYTF.

This clone was observed a handful of times. The chain is built from TRBV28 and TRBJ2-1, with 8 bases matching TRBD2. The CDR3 loop spans 15 amino acids. After removal of 2 bases from V and 4 bases from J, the junction contained 4 bases not matched to a gene. Germline-derived CDR1 and CDR2 are MDHEN and SYDVKM. The CDR3 region has the DNA TGTGCCAGCAGTTTAATTAGCGGGACTTACAATGAGCAGTTCTTC. Protein: CASSLISGTYNEQFF.

The rearrangement joins TRBV7-7 to TRBJ2-3, with D possibly matching TRBD1 (5 bases). The V gene's germline CDR1 is SSHAT and CDR2 FNYEAQ (reference sequence). There are 14 residues in the CDR3. V lost 3 bases, J lost 4 bases, and 11 bases lay in between. The CDR3 bases are TGTGCCAGCAGCTTCGACAGACGGGCAGATACGCAGTATTTT. Its translation is CASSFDRRADTQYF.

This clone was picked up many times. The chain employs TRBV5-1 and TRBJ2-1; 7 nucleotides agree with TRBD2. The ends lost 3 bases at V and 9 bases at J; junction bases unmatched: 12. The CDR3 runs to 15 residues. Germline V CDR1 and CDR2: SGHRS, YFSETQ. The CDR3 coding sequence is TGCGCCAGCAGCTGGAACCAAACGAAGCGGGGTGAGCAGTTCTTC. Protein sequence: CASSWNQTKRGEQFF.

The chain uses TRBV4-2 and TRBJ2-7, with 7 nucleotides matching TRBD2. CDR1 is LGHNA and CDR2 is YNFKEQ in the germline V gene. There are 15 residues in the CDR3. V shed 0 bases, J shed 2 bases, and the junction held 4 bases outside the gene matches. The CDR3 here is CASSQEASGPYEQYF. CDR3 nucleotide sequence: TGTGCCAGCAGCCAAGAGGCTAGCGGACCCTACGAGCAGTACTTC.

The chain has TRBV5-1 and TRBJ1-1, with D possibly TRBD1 on 6 matching bases. From germline, CDR1 is SGHRS and CDR2 YFSETQ. V was shortened by 0 bases and J by 0 bases, with 6 bases between the two germline ends. This CDR3 is built from 14 residues. CDR3 loop: CASSLGTVNTEAFF. The CDR3 DNA is TGCGCCAGCAGCTTGGGGACAGTGAACACTGAAGCTTTCTTT. Full variable domain (missing parts from reference TRBV5-1 and TRBJ1-1): KAGVTQTPRYLIKTRGQQVTLSCSPISGHRSVSWYQQTPGQGLQFLFEYFSETQRNKGNFPGRFSGRQFSNSRSEMNVSTLELGDSALYLCASSLGTVNTEAFFGQGTRLTVV.

V usage is TRBV4-1 and J usage is TRBJ2-5; tentative D call: TRBD2 (6 bases). The germline V gene has CDR1 MGHRA and CDR2 YSYEKL. There are 16 residues in the CDR3. With 3 bases removed from V and 2 bases from J, the gap between germline ends came to 16 bases. In nucleotides, the CDR3 is TGCGCCAGCAGCCAGGGGGGAAGGGTAGGGCAAGAGACCCAGTACTTC. It encodes CASSQGGRVGQETQYF.

The chain is built from TRBV19 and TRBJ1-5; 9 bases align to TRBD1. Per germline, CDR1 LNHDA and CDR2 SQIVND (reference sequence). With V trimmed by 5 bases and J by 4 bases, 6 bases remained unmatched. The CDR3 is 15 amino acids. The CDR3 region is CASSQDRGLNQPQHF. The CDR3 DNA reads TGTGCCAGTAGTCAGGACAGGGGATTAAATCAGCCCCAGCATTTT.

J is TRBJ2-7 and V is TRBV18, with no clear D. This CDR3 has 15 amino acids. CDR1 is KGHSH and CDR2 is LQKENI in the germline V gene. V lost 5 bases and J lost 0, with 14 bases in between. The CDR3 sequence: CASSNVAAVSYEQYF. The CDR3 DNA sequence: TGTGCCAGCTCAAACGTGGCGGCTGTCTCCTACGAGCAGTACTTC.